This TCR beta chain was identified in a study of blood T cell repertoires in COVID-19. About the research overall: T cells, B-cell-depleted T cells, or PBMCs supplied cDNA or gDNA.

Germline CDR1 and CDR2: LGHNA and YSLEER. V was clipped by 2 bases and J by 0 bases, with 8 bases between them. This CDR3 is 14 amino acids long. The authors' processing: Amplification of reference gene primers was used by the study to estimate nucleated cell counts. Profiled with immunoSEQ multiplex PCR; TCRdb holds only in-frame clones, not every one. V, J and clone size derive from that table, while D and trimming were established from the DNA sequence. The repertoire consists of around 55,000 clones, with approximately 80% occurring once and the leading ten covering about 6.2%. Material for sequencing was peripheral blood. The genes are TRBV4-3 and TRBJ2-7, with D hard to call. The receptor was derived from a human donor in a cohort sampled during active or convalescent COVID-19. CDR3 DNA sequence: TGCGCCAGCAGCCAACGGGTAAGCTCCTACGAGCAGTACTTC. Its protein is CASSQRVSSYEQYF.